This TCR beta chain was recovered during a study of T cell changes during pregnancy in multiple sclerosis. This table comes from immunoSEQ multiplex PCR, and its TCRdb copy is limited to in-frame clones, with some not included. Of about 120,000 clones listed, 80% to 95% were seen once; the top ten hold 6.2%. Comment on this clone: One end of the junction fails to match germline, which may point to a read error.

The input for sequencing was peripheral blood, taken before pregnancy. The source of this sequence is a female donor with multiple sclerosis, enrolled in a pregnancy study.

The CDR3 DNA reads as TGTGCCAGCAGCCCGTACGAACAGGGGAACTTT. Amino acid sequence: CASSPYEQGNF. The chain carries TRBV9 and TRBJ2-3, with 7 positions matching TRBD1. Germline loops: CDR1 SGDLS, CDR2 YYNGEE. This CDR3 is built from 11 residues.